These 12 T cell receptor beta chains were all obtained from the same sample, sequenced in a study of T cells after posttransplantation cyclophosphamide. The method was immunoSEQ multiplex PCR; TCRdb's version includes in-frame clones alone and lacks a portion of them. The sample lists more than 50,000 clones; about 82% were seen once. Sequencing used PBMCs. These receptors were obtained from a man aged 30 to 45 with a blood cancer, CMV-positive, and with a related stem cell donor.

The chain recombines TRBV7-8 with TRBJ1-5; D gene uncertain. Trimming stripped 5 bases from V and 1 base from J, with 9 bases between. The CDR3 consists of 14 residues. Germline CDR1 and CDR2: SGHVS and FQNEAQ. The CDR3 protein is CASSIDTSNQPQHF. CDR3 bases: TGTGCCAGCAGCATCGACACGAGCAATCAGCCCCAGCATTTT.

This sequence joins TRBV14 and TRBJ2-1; weak D call: TRBD2 (5 bases). The CDR3 contains 16 residues. Trimming pared 2 bases from V and 6 bases from J, leaving 17 bases between. From germline, CDR1 is SGHDN and CDR2 FVKESK. The CDR3 loop reads CASSQFRSVAGNEQFF. For the CDR3, the DNA is TGTGCCAGCAGCCAATTCAGGTCGGTGGCGGGCAATGAGCAGTTCTTC.

The rearrangement uses TRBV28 and TRBJ2-7, with 12 bases lining up with TRBD2. CDR3 length: 15 amino acids. The junction had 10 bases not matched to a gene; V was cut back by 6 bases and J by 7 bases. From germline, CDR1 is MDHEN and CDR2 SYDVKM. As DNA, the CDR3 is TGTGCCAGCAGGCCACTAGCGGGAGGTTTCGGAGAGCAGTACTTC. Protein sequence: CASRPLAGGFGEQYF.

The genes are TRBV11-3 and TRBJ2-7; perhaps TRBD2 as D (5 bases). Trimming pared 2 bases from V and 4 bases from J, leaving 15 bases between. Germline V CDR1 and CDR2: SGHNT, YENEEA. The CDR3 is 15 residues long. CDR3 nucleotide sequence: TGTGCCAGCAGCTTAAGGGTCGAGGGAGTATACGAGCAGTACTTC. Translating gives CASSLRVEGVYEQYF.

The J gene is TRBJ2-5, the V gene TRBV10-3; 9 positions agree with TRBD1. Germline V lookup: CDR1 ENHRY, CDR2 SYGVKD. With V trimmed by 2 bases and J by 5 bases, 9 bases remained unmatched. The CDR3 totals 16 residues. The CDR3 protein is CAISEAGTGQVETQYF. CDR3 bases: TGTGCCATCAGTGAGGCCGGGACAGGGCAGGTGGAGACCCAGTACTTC.

The V gene is TRBV6-1, the J gene TRBJ1-2; 8 bases match TRBD1. V dropped 0 bases and J dropped 0; count of bases not matched to a gene: 6. Germline values: CDR1 MNHNS, CDR2 SASEGT. The length of the CDR3 is 17 residues. The CDR3 sequence: CASSEAHGTGANYGYTF. DNA for the CDR3: TGTGCCAGCAGTGAAGCCCACGGGACAGGAGCTAACTATGGCTACACCTTC.

The J gene is TRBJ1-1, the V gene TRBV20-1; no clear D gene. The CDR3 totals 10 residues. CDR1 and CDR2 from the germline V gene are DFQATT and SNEGSKA (reference sequence). The V end was cut by 6 bases, the J end by 11 bases, with 13 bases between. The CDR3 loop is CSASQVLAFF. The CDR3 coding sequence is TGCAGTGCCTCGCAGGTACTTGCTTTCTTT.

The CDR3 region has the DNA TGTGCCAGCAGTTACTCCCCCCAACGGGGTGATACTGAGCAGTTCTTC. The encoded protein is CASSYSPQRGDTEQFF. The chain combines TRBV6-5 with TRBJ2-1; D may be TRBD2 (5 bases). Germline loops: CDR1 MNHEY, CDR2 SVGAGI. V lost 0 bases and J lost 9, with 18 bases in between. The CDR3 is 16 residues long.

The J gene is TRBJ2-2, the V gene TRBV2, with D unresolved. CDR3 size: 13 residues. V was trimmed by 6 bases and J by 6 bases, leaving 11 bases between them. The germline V gene has CDR1 SNHLY and CDR2 FYNNEI. CDR3 DNA: TGTGCCAGCAGGCCCCGGAGCGCCGGGGAGCTGTTTTTT. Encoded protein: CASRPRSAGELFF. Supplemented by reference TRBV2 and TRBJ2-2, the full variable domain reads EPEVTQTPSHQVTQMGQEVILRCVPISNHLYFYWYRQILGQKVEFLVSFYNNEISEKSEIFDDQFSVERPDGSNFTLKIRSTKLEDSAMYFCASRPRSAGELFFGEGSRLTVL.

This clone was recorded only once. Other DNA sequences from this sample encode an identical CDR3 as well. The V call is TRBV4-1, the J call TRBJ1-1; the match to TRBD1 covers 9 bases. From germline, CDR1 is MGHRA and CDR2 YSYEKL. V was pared by 3 bases and J by 1 base, with 0 bases of the junction left unmatched. The length of the CDR3 is 14 residues. The CDR3 here is CASSQGQGNTEAFF. In nucleotides, the CDR3 is TGCGCCAGCAGCCAGGGACAGGGGAACACTGAAGCTTTCTTT.

By proportion, this clone is medium-sized. This chain's CDR3 is CASSWEGGHNEQFF. The CDR3 DNA reads TGTGCCAGCAGTTGGGAGGGGGGCCACAATGAGCAGTTCTTC. The rearrangement joins TRBV27 to TRBJ2-1; weak D call: TRBD2 (7 bases). The CDR3 has 14 amino acids. The V end was cut by 4 bases, the J end by 5 bases, with 12 bases between. Looked up from germline, CDR1 is MNHEY and CDR2 is SMNVEV (reference sequence).

CDR3 DNA: TGTGCCAGTAGTGTTGGACTAGCGGGAGAGGGCTACGGTGAGCAGTTCTTC. It codes for CASSVGLAGEGYGEQFF. The rearrangement joins TRBV19 to TRBJ2-1; TRBD2 agrees at 13 bases. The V segment lost 5 bases and the J segment 9 bases; nucleotides outside the gene matches: 13. Germline-derived CDR1 and CDR2 are LNHDA and SQIVND (reference sequence). CDR3 length equals 17 residues. The full variable domain, in which reference TRBV19 and TRBJ2-1 provide the parts outside the CDR3, is DGGITQSPKYLFRKEGQNVTLSCEQNLNHDAMYWYRQDPGQGLRLIYYSQIVNDFQKGDIAEGYSVSREKKESFPLTVTSAQKNPTAFYLCASSVGLAGEGYGEQFFGPGTRLTVL.